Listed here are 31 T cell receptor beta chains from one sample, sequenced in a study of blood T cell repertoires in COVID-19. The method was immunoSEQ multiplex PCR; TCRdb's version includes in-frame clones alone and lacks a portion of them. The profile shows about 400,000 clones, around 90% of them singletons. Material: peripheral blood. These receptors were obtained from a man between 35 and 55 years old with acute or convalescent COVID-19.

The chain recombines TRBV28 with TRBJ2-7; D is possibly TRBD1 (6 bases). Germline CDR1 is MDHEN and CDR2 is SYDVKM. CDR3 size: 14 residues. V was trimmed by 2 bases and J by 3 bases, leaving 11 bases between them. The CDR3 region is CASSLNREIYEQYF. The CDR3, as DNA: TGTGCCAGCAGTTTAAACAGGGAAATCTACGAGCAGTACTTC.

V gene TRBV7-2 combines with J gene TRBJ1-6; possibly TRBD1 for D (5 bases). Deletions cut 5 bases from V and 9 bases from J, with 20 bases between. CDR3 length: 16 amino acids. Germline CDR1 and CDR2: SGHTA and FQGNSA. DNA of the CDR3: TGTGCCAGCAGCCTCAGGCAAGACAGATTTGGTTCACCCCTCCACTTT. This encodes CASSLRQDRFGSPLHF.

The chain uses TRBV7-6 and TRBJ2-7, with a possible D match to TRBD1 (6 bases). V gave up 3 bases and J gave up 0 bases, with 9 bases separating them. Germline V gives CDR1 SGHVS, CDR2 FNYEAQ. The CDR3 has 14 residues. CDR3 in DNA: TGTGCCAGCAGCTTTAACAGGGACTCCTACGAGCAGTACTTC. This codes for CASSFNRDSYEQYF.

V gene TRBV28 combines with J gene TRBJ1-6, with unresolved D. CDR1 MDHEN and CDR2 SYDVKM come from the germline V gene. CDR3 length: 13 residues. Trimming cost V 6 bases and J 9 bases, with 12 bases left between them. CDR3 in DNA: TGTGCCAGCAGAGATGGGCTGAGTTCACCCCTCCACTTT. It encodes CASRDGLSSPLHF.

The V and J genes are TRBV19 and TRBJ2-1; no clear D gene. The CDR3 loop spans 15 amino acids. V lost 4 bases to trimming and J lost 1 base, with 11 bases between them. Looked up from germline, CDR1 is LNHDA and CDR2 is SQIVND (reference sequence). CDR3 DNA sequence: TGTGCCAGTAGTACCCTCCTAGTATCCTACAATGAGCAGTTCTTC. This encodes CASSTLLVSYNEQFF.

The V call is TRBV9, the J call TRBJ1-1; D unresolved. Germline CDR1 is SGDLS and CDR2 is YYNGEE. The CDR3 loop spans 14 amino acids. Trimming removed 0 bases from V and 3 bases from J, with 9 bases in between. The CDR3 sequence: CASSVGVGYTEAFF. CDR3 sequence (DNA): TGTGCCAGCAGCGTAGGTGTGGGCTACACTGAAGCTTTCTTT.

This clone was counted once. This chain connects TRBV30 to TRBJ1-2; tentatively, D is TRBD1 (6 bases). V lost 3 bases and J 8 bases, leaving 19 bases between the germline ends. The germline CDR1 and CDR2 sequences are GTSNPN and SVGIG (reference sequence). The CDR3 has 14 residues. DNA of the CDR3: TGTGCCTGGAGCGGAAACAGGGACGCCGGGGGCTACACCTTC. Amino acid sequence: CAWSGNRDAGGYTF.

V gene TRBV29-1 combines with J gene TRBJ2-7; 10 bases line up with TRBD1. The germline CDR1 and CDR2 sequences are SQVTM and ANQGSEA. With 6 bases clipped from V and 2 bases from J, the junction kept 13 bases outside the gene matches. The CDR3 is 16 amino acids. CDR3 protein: CSVHSRGTGVPYEQYF. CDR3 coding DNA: TGCAGCGTCCACAGTCGGGGGACAGGGGTCCCCTACGAGCAGTACTTC.

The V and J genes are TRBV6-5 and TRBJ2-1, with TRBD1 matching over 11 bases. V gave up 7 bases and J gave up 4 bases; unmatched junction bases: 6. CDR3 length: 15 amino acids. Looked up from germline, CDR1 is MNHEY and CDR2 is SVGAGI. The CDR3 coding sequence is TGTGCCAGCATACCGGGACAGGGGGTTTACAATGAGCAGTTCTTC. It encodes CASIPGQGVYNEQFF.

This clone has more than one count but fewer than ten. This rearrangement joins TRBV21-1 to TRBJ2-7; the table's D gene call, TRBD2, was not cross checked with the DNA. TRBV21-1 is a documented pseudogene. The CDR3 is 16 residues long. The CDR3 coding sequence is TGTGCCAGCAGCCTCCCGTGGAGGACGTGCCTTTACGAGCAGTACTTC. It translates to CASSLPWRTCLYEQYF.

CDR3 in DNA: TGTGCCAGCAGCTTATTTGATCCGGGCCTGGGACTAGCGGGAGGCGTAAATGAGCAGTTCTTC. This encodes CASSLFDPGLGLAGGVNEQFF. This chain uses TRBV7-8 with TRBJ2-1; TRBD2 matches at 15 bases. The junction had 18 bases not matched to a gene; V was cut back by 2 bases and J by 7 bases. The length of the CDR3 is 21 residues. CDR1 and CDR2 (germline): SGHVS, FQNEAQ.

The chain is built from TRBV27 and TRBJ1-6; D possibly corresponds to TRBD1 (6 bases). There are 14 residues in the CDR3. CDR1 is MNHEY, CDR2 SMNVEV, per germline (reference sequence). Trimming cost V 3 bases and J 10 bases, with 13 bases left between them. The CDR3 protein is CASSFGRGQSPLHF. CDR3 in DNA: TGTGCCAGCAGTTTCGGCAGGGGCCAGTCACCCCTCCACTTT.

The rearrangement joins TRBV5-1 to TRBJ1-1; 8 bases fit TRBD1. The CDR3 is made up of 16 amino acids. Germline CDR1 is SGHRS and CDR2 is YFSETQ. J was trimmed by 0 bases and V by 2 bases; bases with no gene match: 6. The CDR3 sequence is CASSFWTGQVNTEAFF. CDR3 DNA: TGCGCCAGCAGCTTTTGGACAGGGCAGGTGAACACTGAAGCTTTCTTT.

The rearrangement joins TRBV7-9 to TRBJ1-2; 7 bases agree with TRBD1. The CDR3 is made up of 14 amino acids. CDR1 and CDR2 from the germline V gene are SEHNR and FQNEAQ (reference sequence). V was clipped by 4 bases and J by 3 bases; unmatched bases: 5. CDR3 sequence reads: CASSSQGGYYGYTF. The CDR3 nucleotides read TGTGCCAGCAGCTCTCAGGGGGGCTACTATGGCTACACCTTC.

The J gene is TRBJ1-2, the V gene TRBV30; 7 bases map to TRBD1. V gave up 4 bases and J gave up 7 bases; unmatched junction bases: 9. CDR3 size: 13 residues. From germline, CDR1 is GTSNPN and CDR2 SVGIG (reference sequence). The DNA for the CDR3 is TGTGCCTGGACTACACAGGGGTTGGGTGGCTACACCTTC. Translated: CAWTTQGLGGYTF. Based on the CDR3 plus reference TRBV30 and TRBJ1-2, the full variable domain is SQTIHQWPATLVQPVGSPLSLECTVEGTSNPNLYWYRQAAGRGLQLLFYSVGIGQISSEVPQNLSASRPQDRQFILSSKKLLLSDSGFYLCAWTTQGLGGYTFGSGTRLTVV.

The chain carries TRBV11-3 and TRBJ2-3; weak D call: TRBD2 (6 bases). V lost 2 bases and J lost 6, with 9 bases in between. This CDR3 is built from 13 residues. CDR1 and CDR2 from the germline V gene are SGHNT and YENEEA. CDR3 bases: TGTGCCAGCAGCTTACGGGGGTCCGATACGCAGTATTTT. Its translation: CASSLRGSDTQYF.

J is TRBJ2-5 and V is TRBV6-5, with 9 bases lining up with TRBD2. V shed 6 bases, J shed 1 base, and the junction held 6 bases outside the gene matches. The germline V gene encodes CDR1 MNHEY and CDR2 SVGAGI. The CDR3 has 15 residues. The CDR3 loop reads CASSRMTSGQETQYF. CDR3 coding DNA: TGTGCCAGCAGCCGAATGACTAGCGGCCAAGAGACCCAGTACTTC.

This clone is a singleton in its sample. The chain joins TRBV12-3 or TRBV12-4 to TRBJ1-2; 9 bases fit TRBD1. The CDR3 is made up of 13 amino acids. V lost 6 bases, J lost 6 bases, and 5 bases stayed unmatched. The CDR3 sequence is CASRPDRGNGYTF. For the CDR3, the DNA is TGTGCCAGCAGACCCGACAGGGGGAATGGCTACACCTTC.

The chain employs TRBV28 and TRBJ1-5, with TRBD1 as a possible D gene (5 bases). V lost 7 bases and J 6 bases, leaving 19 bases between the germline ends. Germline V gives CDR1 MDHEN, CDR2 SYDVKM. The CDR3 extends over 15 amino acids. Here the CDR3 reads CASTPFGRRGQPQHF. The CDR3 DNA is TGTGCCAGCACCCCTTTCGGGAGAAGGGGTCAGCCCCAGCATTTT.

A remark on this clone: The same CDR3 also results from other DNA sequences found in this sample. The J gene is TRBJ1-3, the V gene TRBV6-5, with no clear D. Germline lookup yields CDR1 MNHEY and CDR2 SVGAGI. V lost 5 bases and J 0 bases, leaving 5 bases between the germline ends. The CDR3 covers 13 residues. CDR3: CASSRGSGNTIYF. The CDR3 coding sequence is TGTGCCAGCAGTCGGGGCTCTGGAAACACCATATATTTT.

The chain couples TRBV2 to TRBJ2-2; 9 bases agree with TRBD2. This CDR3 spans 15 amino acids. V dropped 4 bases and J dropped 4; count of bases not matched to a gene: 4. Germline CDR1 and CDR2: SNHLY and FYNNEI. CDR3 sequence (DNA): TGTGCCAGCAGTGGGCTAGCGGGGTCCACCGGGGAGCTGTTTTTT. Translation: CASSGLAGSTGELFF.

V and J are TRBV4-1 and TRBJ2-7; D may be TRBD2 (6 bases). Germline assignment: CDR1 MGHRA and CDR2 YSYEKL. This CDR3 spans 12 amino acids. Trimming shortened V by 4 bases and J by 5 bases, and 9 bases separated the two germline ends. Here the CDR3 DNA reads TGCGCCAGCAGCCTACCGGGGGACGAGCAGTACTTC. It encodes CASSLPGDEQYF.

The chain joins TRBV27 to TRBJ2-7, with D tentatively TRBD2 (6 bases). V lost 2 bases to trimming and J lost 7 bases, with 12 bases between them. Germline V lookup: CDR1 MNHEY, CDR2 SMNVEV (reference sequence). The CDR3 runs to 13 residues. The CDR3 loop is CASSLGRSLEQYF. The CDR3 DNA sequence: TGTGCCAGCAGTTTAGGGAGGTCGCTAGAGCAGTACTTC.

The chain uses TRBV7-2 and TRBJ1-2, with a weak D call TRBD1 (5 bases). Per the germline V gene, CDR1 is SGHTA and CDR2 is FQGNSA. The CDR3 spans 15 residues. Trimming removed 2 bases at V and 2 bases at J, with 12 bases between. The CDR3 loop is CASSLHRTPNYGYTF. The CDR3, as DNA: TGTGCCAGCAGCTTACACAGGACCCCAAACTATGGCTACACCTTC. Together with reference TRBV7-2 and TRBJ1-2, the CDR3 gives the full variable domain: GAGVSQSPSNKVTEKGKDVELRCDPISGHTALYWYRQSLGQGLEFLIYFQGNSAPDKSGLPSDRFSAERTGGSVSTLTIQRTQQEDSAVYLCASSLHRTPNYGYTFGSGTRLTVV.

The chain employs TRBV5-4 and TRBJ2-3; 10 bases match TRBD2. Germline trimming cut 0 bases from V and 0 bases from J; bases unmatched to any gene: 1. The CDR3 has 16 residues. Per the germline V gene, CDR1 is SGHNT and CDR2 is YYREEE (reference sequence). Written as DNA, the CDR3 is TGTGCCAGCAGCTTGGAACTAGCGGGGAGCACAGATACGCAGTATTTT. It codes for CASSLELAGSTDTQYF.

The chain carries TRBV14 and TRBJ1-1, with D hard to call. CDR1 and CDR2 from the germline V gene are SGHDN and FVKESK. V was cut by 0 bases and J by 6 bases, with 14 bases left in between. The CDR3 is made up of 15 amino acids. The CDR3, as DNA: TGTGCCAGCAGCCAAGACTGGGCAGGCAACCCTGAAGCTTTCTTT. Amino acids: CASSQDWAGNPEAFF.

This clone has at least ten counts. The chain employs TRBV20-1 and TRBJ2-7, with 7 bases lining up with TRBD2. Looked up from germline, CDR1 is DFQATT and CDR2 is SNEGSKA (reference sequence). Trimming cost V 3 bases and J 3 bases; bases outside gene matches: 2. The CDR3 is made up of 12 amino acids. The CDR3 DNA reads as TGCAGTGCTAGTGGGAGGGGCTACGAGCAGTACTTC. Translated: CSASGRGYEQYF.

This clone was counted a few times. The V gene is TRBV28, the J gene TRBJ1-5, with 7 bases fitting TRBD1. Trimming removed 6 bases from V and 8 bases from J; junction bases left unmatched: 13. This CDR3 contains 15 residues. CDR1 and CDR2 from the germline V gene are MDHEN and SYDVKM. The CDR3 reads CASRGRQGWREPQHF. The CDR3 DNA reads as TGTGCCAGCAGGGGCAGACAGGGATGGAGGGAGCCCCAGCATTTT.

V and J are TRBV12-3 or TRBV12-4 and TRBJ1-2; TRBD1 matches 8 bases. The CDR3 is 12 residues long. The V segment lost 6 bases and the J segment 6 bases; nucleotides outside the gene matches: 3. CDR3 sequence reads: CASRLGQDGYTF. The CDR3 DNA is TGTGCCAGCAGACTGGGACAGGATGGCTACACCTTC.

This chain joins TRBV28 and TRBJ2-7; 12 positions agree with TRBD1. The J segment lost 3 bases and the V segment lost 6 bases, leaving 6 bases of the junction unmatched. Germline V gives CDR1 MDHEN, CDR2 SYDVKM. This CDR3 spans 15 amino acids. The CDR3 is CASRHRDRGLYEQYF. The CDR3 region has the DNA TGTGCCAGCAGGCACCGGGACAGGGGGCTCTACGAGCAGTACTTC.

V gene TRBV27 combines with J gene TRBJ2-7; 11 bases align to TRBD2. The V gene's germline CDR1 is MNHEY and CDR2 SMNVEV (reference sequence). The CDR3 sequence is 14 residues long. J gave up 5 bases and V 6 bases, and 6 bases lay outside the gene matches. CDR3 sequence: CASSYSGRGDEQYF. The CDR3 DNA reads TGTGCCAGCAGCTATAGCGGGAGGGGCGACGAGCAGTACTTC.